One T cell receptor beta chain is described in this entry. What it binds is unknown. The data derive from a study of CD8 T cells in ankylosing spondylitis. Study-level results: Within peripheral blood, clones linked to disease were CD8+ and relatively rare. Blood of patients with ankylosing spondylitis appeared to be characterized by a TCR beta motif of eight highly homologous variants. Some motif variants were previously reported in reactive arthritis synovial fluid and blood. Matched ankylosing spondylitis synovial fluid reportedly showed significant enrichment of disease-linked clones.

Using quantitative 5'-RACE with molecular barcodes, the authors made TCR beta libraries. TCRdb re-derived calls from the 5' RACE reads in MiXCR, one entry per CDR3 protein. The sample holds approximately 400,000 distinct CDR3 sequences, 15% to 20% seen once. The receptor comes from a male donor with ankylosing spondylitis. Sequencing was carried out using blood, either unsorted or a sorted T cell fraction (not recorded which).

The CDR3 nucleotides read TGTGCCAGCAGCCAAGTCTCCACCGGGGAGCTGTTTTTT. It specifies CASSQVSTGELFF. The J gene is TRBJ2-2, the V gene TRBV3-1, with no clear D. Germline V gene data show CDR1 as LGHDT and CDR2 as YNNKEL (reference sequence). CDR3 length equals 13 residues. The V gene lost 1 base and the J gene lost 4 bases, with 4 bases spanning the gap.